A selection of T cell receptor beta chains follows, all from one sample in a study of blood T cell repertoires in COVID-19. This table comes from immunoSEQ multiplex PCR, and its TCRdb copy is limited to in-frame clones, with some not included. The sample lists 150,000 or so clones; 82% were seen once. Sequencing was done on a sample of peripheral blood. These receptors came from a woman of 80 years or more with acute or convalescent COVID-19. CDR3s include the opening cysteine and the closing phenylalanine or tryptophan. The D gene is left open where the match is weak. Clone size is given for some rows only: seen once, a few or many times, or a class if the clone is expanded.

D gene,clone size,V gene,J gene,CDR3 protein,CDR3 DNA
.,many,TRBV14,TRBJ1-2,CASSETNPQGTNYGYTF,TGTGCCAGCAGCGAGACTAACCCCCAGGGGACTAACTATGGCTACACCTTC
TRBD2,.,TRBV3-1/TRBV3-2,TRBJ2-5,CASSSRLSGSSETQYF,TGTGCCAGCAGCTCACGACTAAGCGGGAGTTCAGAGACCCAGTACTTC
TRBD2,.,TRBV18,TRBJ2-7,CASSPRTSGSYEQYF,TGTGCCAGCTCACCACGTACTAGCGGGAGTTACGAGCAGTACTTC
.,.,TRBV5-1,TRBJ2-2,CASSSSANTGELFF,TGCGCCAGCAGTAGCTCAGCGAACACCGGGGAGCTGTTTTTT
.,.,TRBV27,TRBJ2-3,CASAGDTQYF,TGTGCCTCAGCAGGGGATACGCAGTATTTT
.,.,TRBV5-1,TRBJ1-1,CASSLMDRNTEAFF,TGCGCCAGCAGCTTGATGGACAGGAACACTGAAGCTTTCTTT
TRBD2,once,TRBV5-1,TRBJ2-1,CASSLVRESQRENIDEQFF,TGCGCCAGCAGCTTGGTCCGTGAGAGCCAGCGGGAGAATATCGATGAGCAGTTCTTC
TRBD2,.,TRBV2,TRBJ2-1,CASSAGRGPQEFF,TGTGCCAGCAGTGCAGGGAGGGGCCCCCAGGAGTTCTTC
.,.,TRBV6-5,TRBJ1-3,CASSVGLISGNTIYF,TGTGCCAGCAGCGTTGGACTGATCTCTGGAAACACCATATATTTT
.,.,TRBV2,TRBJ1-1,CASSAEGSDTEAFF,TGTGCCAGCAGTGCGGAGGGTTCCGACACTGAAGCTTTCTTT
TRBD1,.,TRBV19,TRBJ2-5,CASGQGETQYF,TGTGCCAGTGGACAGGGGGAGACCCAGTACTTC
TRBD2,.,TRBV24-1,TRBJ2-5,CATSDKTSGSRQETQYF,TGTGCCACCAGTGATAAGACTAGCGGGAGTCGCCAAGAGACCCAGTACTTC
TRBD1,.,TRBV5-1,TRBJ1-1,CASSPLDRGHTEAFF,TGCGCCAGCAGCCCACTTGACAGGGGGCACACTGAAGCTTTCTTT
.,.,TRBV10-3,TRBJ1-4,CAISVAGAEEKLFF,TGTGCCATCAGTGTTGCGGGGGCGGAGGAAAAACTGTTTTTT
.,.,TRBV6-5,TRBJ2-4,CASTPAGTNIQYF,TGTGCCAGCACCCCCGCGGGGACGAACATTCAGTACTTC
.,.,TRBV4-3,TRBJ2-7,CASSLIQASYEQYF,TGCGCCAGCAGCCTAATACAGGCCTCCTACGAGCAGTACTTC
TRBD1,.,TRBV7-2,TRBJ1-2,CASSLGRDRVGYTF,TGTGCCAGCAGCTTAGGTCGGGACAGGGTAGGCTACACCTTC
.,.,TRBV27,TRBJ2-1,CASSLTGYIHEQFF,TGTGCCAGCAGTTTAACAGGGTATATCCATGAGCAGTTCTTC
TRBD1,.,TRBV19,TRBJ1-2,CASSIGPGQGAGYTF,TGTGCCAGTAGTATTGGCCCGGGACAGGGGGCAGGCTACACCTTC
.,.,TRBV29-1,TRBJ1-1,CGGGSGTEAFF,TGCGGGGGGGGTTCGGGCACTGAAGCTTTCTTT
.,.,TRBV7-9,TRBJ1-5,CASSLAGGAGDQPQHF,TGTGCCAGCAGCTTAGCTGGGGGCGCAGGGGATCAGCCCCAGCATTTT
.,.,TRBV4-3,TRBJ1-2,CASSPRGGANGYTF,TGCGCCAGCAGCCCGAGGGGGGGGGCGAACGGCTACACCTTC
.,once,TRBV12-3/TRBV12-4,TRBJ1-1,CASILNTEAFF,TGTGCCAGCATATTGAACACTGAAGCTTTCTTT
.,.,TRBV5-1,TRBJ1-2,CASSLKGDYGYTF,TGCGCCAGCAGCTTGAAAGGGGATTACGGCTACACCTTC
TRBD2,once,TRBV15,TRBJ2-1,CATSRMAVAGESNEQFF,TGTGCCACCAGCAGAATGGCCGTAGCGGGAGAAAGCAATGAGCAGTTCTTC
.,.,TRBV19,TRBJ2-7,CASTPTLQSSSYEQYF,TGTGCCAGTACCCCGACCCTTCAGTCTAGCTCCTACGAGCAGTACTTC
.,once,TRBV2,TRBJ2-4,CASSTRGPLAKNIQYF,TGTGCCAGCAGTACCAGGGGACCTCTAGCCAAAAACATTCAGTACTTC
.,few,TRBV5-1,TRBJ2-7,CASSVGDDSYEQYF,TGCGCCAGCAGCGTCGGAGACGACTCCTACGAGCAGTACTTC
TRBD1,.,TRBV11-2,TRBJ2-1,CASSLRVGQGYNEQFF,TGTGCCAGCAGCTTAAGGGTCGGACAGGGCTACAATGAGCAGTTCTTC
.,.,TRBV9,TRBJ2-3,CASSVEYKDTQYF,TGTGCCAGCAGCGTAGAATACAAGGATACGCAGTATTTT
TRBD1,.,TRBV6-2/TRBV6-3,TRBJ1-5,CASSSRQGGRNQPQHF,TGTGCCAGCAGTTCCCGACAGGGTGGGCGCAATCAGCCCCAGCATTTT
.,.,TRBV28,TRBJ1-1,CASSALQDSWTEAFF,TGTGCCAGCAGTGCATTACAGGATTCGTGGACTGAAGCTTTCTTT
.,.,TRBV27,TRBJ2-1,CASSWSGYSYNEQFF,TGTGCCAGCAGTTGGAGCGGGTACTCCTACAATGAGCAGTTCTTC
.,few,TRBV29-1,TRBJ1-1,CSVLQGKAEAFF,TGCAGCGTTTTACAGGGTAAGGCTGAAGCTTTCTTT
.,.,TRBV5-6,TRBJ1-5,CASSAGLSNQPQHF,TGTGCCAGCAGCGCGGGACTTAGCAATCAGCCCCAGCATTTT
.,.,TRBV5-1,TRBJ2-6,CASSPEPRSGANVLTF,TGCGCCAGCAGCCCCGAGCCCCGCTCTGGGGCCAACGTCCTGACTTTC
.,.,TRBV6-2/TRBV6-3,TRBJ1-5,CASSYSLGGVGPQHF,TGTGCCAGCAGTTACTCCTTGGGGGGTGTAGGTCCCCAGCATTTT
.,.,TRBV19,TRBJ1-4,CASRSATNEKLFF,TGTGCCAGTAGATCTGCAACTAATGAAAAACTGTTTTTT
.,once,TRBV21-1,TRBJ2-3,CASSKSDYPLGTDTQYF,TGTGCCAGCAGCAAATCAGACTACCCTCTTGGCACAGATACGCAGTATTTT
.,.,TRBV6-6,TRBJ1-5,CASSYSQQVNQPQHF,TGTGCCAGCAGTTACTCGCAACAGGTCAATCAGCCCCAGCATTTT
TRBD1,.,TRBV10-3,TRBJ1-1,CAISLDRGPTEAFF,TGTGCCATCAGTTTAGACAGGGGGCCCACTGAAGCTTTCTTT
TRBD2,few,TRBV7-2,TRBJ2-7,CASSWVEAGVGYEQYF,TGTGCCAGCAGCTGGGTGGAAGCGGGAGTGGGGTACGAGCAGTACTTC
.,.,TRBV5-1,TRBJ2-1,CASSLAFLGSLPSYNEQFF,TGCGCCAGCAGCTTGGCCTTTCTAGGCTCTCTACCCTCCTACAATGAGCAGTTCTTC
TRBD2,.,TRBV4-1,TRBJ2-3,CASSQDSSGRAGDTQYF,TGCGCCAGCAGCCAAGATTCGAGCGGGAGGGCCGGAGATACGCAGTATTTT
.,.,TRBV21-1,TRBJ1-2,CASSKELAGGNGYTF,TGTGCCAGCAGCAAAGAGCTAGCAGGCGGAAATGGCTACACCTTC